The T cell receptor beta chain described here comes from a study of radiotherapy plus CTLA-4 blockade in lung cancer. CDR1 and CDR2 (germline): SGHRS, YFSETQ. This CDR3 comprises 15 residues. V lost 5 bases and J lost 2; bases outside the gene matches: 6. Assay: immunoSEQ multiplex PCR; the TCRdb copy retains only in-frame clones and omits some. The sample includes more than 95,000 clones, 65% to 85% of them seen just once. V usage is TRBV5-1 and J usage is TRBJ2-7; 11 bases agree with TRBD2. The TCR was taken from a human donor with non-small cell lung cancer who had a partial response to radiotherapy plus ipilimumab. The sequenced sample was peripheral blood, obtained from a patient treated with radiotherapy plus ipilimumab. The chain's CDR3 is CASSLIAGGTYEQYF. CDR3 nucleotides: TGCGCCAGCAGTCTTATAGCGGGAGGGACCTACGAGCAGTACTTC.